The clone carrying this T cell receptor (beta chain) was seen only once. Profiling relied on immunoSEQ multiplex PCR, and the TCRdb table lists in-frame clones only, not all of them. The repertoire has tens of thousands of clones, about 90% of them found once; the top ten carry approximately 7.4%. This entry comes from a study of blood T cell repertoires in COVID-19. V was shortened by 4 bases and J by 7 bases, with 18 bases between the two germline ends. This CDR3 is 15 amino acids long. Germline-derived CDR1 and CDR2 are SGHTS and YDEGEE. This sequence was found in a human donor with acute or convalescent COVID-19. The donor label of this sample is uncertain. The chain joins TRBV5-8 to TRBJ2-1; D might be TRBD2 (5 bases). The sample comprised peripheral blood. CDR3 DNA: TGTGCCAGCAGCCGAGGTGTATACACGGGGAATGAGCAGTTCTTC. Protein product: CASSRGVYTGNEQFF.